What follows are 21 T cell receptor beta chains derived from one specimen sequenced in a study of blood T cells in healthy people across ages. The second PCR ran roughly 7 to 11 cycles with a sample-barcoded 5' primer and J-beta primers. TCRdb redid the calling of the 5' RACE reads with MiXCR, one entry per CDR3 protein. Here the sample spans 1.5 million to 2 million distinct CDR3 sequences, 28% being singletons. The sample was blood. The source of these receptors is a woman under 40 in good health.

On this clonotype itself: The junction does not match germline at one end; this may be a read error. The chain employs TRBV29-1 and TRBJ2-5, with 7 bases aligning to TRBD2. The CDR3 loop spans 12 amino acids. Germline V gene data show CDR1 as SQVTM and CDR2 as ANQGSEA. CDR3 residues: CGVAGVEETQYF. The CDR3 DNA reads TGCGGCGTGGCGGGAGTGGAAGAGACCCAGTACTTC.

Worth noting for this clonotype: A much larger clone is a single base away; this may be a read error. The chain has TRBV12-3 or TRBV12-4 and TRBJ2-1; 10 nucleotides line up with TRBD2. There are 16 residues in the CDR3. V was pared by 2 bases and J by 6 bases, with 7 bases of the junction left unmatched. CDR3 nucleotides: TGTGCCAGCAGTTTAAGTACACTAGCGGGAACCAATGAGCAGTTCTTC. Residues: CASSLSTLAGTNEQFF.

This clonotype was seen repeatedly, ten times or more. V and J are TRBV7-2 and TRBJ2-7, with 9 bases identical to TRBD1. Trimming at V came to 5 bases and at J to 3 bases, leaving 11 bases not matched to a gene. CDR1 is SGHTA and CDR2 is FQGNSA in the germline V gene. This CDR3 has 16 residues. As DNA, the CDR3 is TGTGCCAGCAGCCATCCCCGGGACAGGGTAAACTACGAGCAGTACTTC. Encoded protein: CASSHPRDRVNYEQYF.

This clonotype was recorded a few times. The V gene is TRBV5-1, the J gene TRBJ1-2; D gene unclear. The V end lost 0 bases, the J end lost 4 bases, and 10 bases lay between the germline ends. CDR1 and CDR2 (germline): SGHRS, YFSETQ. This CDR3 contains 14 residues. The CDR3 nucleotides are TGCGCCAGCAGCTTGGAGGGAGAAAGCTATGGCTACACCTTC. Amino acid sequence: CASSLEGESYGYTF. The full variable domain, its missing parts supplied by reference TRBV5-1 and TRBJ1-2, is KAGVTQTPRYLIKTRGQQVTLSCSPISGHRSVSWYQQTPGQGLQFLFEYFSETQRNKGNFPGRFSGRQFSNSRSEMNVSTLELGDSALYLCASSLEGESYGYTFGSGTRLTVV.

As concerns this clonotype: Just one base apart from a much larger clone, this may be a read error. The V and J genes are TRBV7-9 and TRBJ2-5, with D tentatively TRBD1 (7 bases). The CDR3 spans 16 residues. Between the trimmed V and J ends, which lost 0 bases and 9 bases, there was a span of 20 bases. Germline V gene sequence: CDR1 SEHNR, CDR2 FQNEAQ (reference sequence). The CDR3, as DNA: TGTGCCAGCAGCTTAGCGGGGGACACCAGGGGGGAGGCCCAGTACTTC. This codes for CASSLAGDTRGEAQYF.

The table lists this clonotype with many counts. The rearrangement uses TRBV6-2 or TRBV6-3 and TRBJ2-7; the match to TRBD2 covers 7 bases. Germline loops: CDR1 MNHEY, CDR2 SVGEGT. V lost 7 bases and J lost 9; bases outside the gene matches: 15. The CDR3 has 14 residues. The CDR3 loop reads CASINPGLKRGQYF. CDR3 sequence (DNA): TGTGCCAGCATTAATCCGGGACTAAAGAGGGGGCAGTACTTC.

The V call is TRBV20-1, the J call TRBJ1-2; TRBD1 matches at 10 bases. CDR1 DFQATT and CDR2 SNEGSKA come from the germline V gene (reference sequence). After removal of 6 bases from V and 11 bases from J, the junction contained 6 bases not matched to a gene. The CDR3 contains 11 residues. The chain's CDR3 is CSAGGQGDYTF. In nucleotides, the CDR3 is TGCAGTGCCGGCGGACAGGGGGATTACACCTTC.

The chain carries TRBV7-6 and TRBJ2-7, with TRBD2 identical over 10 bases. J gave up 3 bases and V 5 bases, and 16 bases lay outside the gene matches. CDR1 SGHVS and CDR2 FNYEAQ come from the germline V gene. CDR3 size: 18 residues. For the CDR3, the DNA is TGTGCCAGCAGCCCGAAAGCGGGGGGGGACAGACAGCACTACGAGCAGTACTTC. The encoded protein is CASSPKAGGDRQHYEQYF. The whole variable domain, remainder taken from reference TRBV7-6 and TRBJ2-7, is GAGVSQSPRYKVTKRGQDVALRCDPISGHVSLYWYRQALGQGPEFLTYFNYEAQQDKSGLPNDRFSAERPEGSISTLTIQRTEQRDSAMYRCASSPKAGGDRQHYEQYFGPGTRLTVT.

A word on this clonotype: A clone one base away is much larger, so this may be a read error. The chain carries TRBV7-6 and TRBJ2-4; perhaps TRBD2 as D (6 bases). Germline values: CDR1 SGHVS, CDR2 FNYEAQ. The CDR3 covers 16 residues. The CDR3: CTSSSGAREAGNIQYF. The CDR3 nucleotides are TGTACCAGCAGCTCTGGTGCGCGAGAAGCGGGAAACATTCAGTACTTC.

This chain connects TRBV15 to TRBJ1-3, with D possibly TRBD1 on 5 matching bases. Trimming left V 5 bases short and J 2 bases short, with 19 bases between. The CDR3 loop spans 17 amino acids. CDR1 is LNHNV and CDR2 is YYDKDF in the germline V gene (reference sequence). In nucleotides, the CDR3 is TGTGCCACCAGCGGATATGGCCGGGGCGTTGCTGGAAACACCATATATTTT. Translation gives CATSGYGRGVAGNTIYF.

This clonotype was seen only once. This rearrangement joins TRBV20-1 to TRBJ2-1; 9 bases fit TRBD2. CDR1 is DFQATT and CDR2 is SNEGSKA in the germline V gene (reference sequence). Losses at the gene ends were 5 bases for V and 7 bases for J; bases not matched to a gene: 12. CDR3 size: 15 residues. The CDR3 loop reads CSAPLAGVRKNEQFF. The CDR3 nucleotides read TGCAGTGCTCCTTTAGCGGGAGTGAGAAAAAATGAGCAGTTCTTC.

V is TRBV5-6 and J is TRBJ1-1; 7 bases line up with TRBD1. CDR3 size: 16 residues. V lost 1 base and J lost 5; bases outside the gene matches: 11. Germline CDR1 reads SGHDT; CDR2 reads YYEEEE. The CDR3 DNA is TGTGCCAGCAGCTTGATTGAGACAGGGAGGTGGACTGAAGCTTTCTTT. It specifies CASSLIETGRWTEAFF.

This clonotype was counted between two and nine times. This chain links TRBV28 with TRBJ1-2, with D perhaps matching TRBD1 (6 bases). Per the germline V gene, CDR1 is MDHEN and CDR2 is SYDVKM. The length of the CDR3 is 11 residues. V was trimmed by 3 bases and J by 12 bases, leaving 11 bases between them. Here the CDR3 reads CASSLGHHNTF. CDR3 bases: TGTGCCAGCAGTTTGGGACACCACAACACCTTC.

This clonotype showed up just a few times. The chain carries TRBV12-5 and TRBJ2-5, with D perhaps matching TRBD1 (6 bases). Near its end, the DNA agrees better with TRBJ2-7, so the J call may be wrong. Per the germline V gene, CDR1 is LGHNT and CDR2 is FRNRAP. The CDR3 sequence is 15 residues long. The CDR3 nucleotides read TGTGCTAGTGGCAAACAGGGTCCGGGCCTCGGCGAGCAGTACTTC. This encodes CASGKQGPGLGEQYF.

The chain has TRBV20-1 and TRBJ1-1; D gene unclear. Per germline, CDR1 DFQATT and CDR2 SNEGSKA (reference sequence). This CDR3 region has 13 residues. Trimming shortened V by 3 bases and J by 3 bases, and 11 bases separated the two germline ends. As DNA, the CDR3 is TGCAGTGCTAGCCAAAAGGTAGACACTGAAGCTTTCTTT. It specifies CSASQKVDTEAFF.

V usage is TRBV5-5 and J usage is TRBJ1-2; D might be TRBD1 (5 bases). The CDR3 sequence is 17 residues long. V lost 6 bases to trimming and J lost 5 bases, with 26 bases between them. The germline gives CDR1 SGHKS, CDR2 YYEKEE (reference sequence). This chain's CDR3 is CASTFLRGPEGKYGYTF. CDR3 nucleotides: TGTGCCAGCACCTTTCTCCGGGGTCCGGAGGGGAAGTATGGCTACACCTTC.

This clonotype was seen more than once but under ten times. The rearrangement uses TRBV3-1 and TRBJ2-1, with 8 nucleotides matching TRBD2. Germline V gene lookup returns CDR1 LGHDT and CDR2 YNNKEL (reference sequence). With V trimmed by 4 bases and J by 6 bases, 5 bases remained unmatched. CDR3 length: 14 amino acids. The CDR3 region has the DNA TGTGCCAGCAGCCTCCCGGGAGGGATCAATGAGCAGTTCTTC. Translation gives CASSLPGGINEQFF.

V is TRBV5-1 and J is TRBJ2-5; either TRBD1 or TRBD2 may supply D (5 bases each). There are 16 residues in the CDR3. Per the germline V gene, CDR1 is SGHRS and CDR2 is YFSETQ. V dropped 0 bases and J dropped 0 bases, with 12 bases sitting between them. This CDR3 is CASSLGGRRDQETQYF. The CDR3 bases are TGCGCCAGCAGCTTGGGGGGCCGGCGGGACCAAGAGACCCAGTACTTC.

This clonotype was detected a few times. The CDR3 sequence is CASSLQVVLVGGGDTQYF. In DNA, the CDR3 is TGTGCCAGCAGCTTACAAGTAGTACTAGTTGGGGGAGGGGATACGCAGTATTTT. The chain uses TRBV7-2 and TRBJ2-3; 7 bases fit TRBD2. The V gene's germline CDR1 is SGHTA and CDR2 FQGNSA. J lost 6 bases, V lost 2 bases, and 17 bases had no gene match. The CDR3 is made up of 18 amino acids.

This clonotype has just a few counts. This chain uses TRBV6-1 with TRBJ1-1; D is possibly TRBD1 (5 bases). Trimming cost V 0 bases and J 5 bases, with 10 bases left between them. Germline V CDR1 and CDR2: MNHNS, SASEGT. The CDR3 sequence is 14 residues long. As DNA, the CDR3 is TGTGCCAGCAGTGAAGCGAGGGGCCAAACTGAAGCTTTCTTT. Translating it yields CASSEARGQTEAFF.

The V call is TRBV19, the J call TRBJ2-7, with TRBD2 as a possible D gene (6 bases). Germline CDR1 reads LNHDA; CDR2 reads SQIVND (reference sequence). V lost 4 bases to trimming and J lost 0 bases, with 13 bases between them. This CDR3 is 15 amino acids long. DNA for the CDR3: TGTGCCAGTAGTACATTACGGGGGAACTCCTACGAGCAGTACTTC. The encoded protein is CASSTLRGNSYEQYF. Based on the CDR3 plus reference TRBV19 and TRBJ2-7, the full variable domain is DGGITQSPKYLFRKEGQNVTLSCEQNLNHDAMYWYRQDPGQGLRLIYYSQIVNDFQKGDIAEGYSVSREKKESFPLTVTSAQKNPTAFYLCASSTLRGNSYEQYFGPGTRLTVT.